The sequence of this TCR beta chain was determined in a study of blood T cell repertoires in COVID-19. At the level of the study: COVID-19 samples collected from the United States, Italy and Spain covered acute and convalescent phases. From T cells, B-cell-depleted T cells, or PBMCs came the material, which was cDNA or gDNA.

The CDR3 covers 13 residues. Deletions cut 5 bases from V and 9 bases from J, with 13 bases between. Germline loops: CDR1 SGHTA, CDR2 FQGTGA. Per the authors' pipeline: Estimated nucleated cell counts came from reference gene primer amplification. Some clones are missing from TCRdb's copy, which holds only in-frame ones; the method was immunoSEQ multiplex PCR. D and trimming were read from the DNA, whereas the V and J calls and clone size are those reported in that table. Of 200,000 or so clones listed, about 88% were seen once; the top ten hold about 15%. The receptor's source is a man aged 30-40 years with active or convalescent COVID-19. The chain employs TRBV7-3 and TRBJ2-2, with D possibly matching TRBD1 (6 bases). Sequencing used peripheral blood. The chain's CDR3 is CASSGGQGRELFF. The DNA for the CDR3 is TGTGCCAGCAGCGGGGGCCAGGGCCGGGAGCTGTTTTTT.